Presented here are 9 T cell receptor beta chains from one specimen sequenced in a study of control samples from healthy donors and cancer patients. The repertoire was sequenced with immunoSEQ multiplex PCR; TCRdb's copy has only in-frame clones and lacks some. The sample lists fewer than 200,000 clones, 88% seen once, with nearly 5% in the top ten. The specimen sequenced was blood. The receptors originated from a woman aged 25 to 39 in good health.

CDR3 in amino acids: CATAGTLYNEQFF. The CDR3 nucleotides are TGTGCCACCGCAGGGACTCTCTACAATGAGCAGTTCTTC. The chain is built from TRBV24-1 and TRBJ2-1; D may be TRBD2 (6 bases). V dropped 9 bases and J dropped 3 bases, with 11 bases sitting between them. From germline, CDR1 is KGHDR and CDR2 SFDVKD. This CDR3 spans 13 amino acids.

J is TRBJ1-1 and V is TRBV12-3 or TRBV12-4, with 7 bases identical to TRBD1. The CDR3 spans 12 residues. The J segment lost 8 bases and the V segment lost 6 bases, leaving 6 bases of the junction unmatched. CDR3 in amino acids: CASRGDRAEAFF. The DNA of the CDR3 is TGTGCCAGCAGAGGTGACAGGGCCGAAGCTTTCTTT.

The V and J genes are TRBV3-1 (or the pseudogene TRBV3-2) and TRBJ1-3, with D possibly being TRBD1 (6 bases). Trimming removed 0 bases from V and 1 base from J, with 19 bases in between. The CDR3 loop spans 19 amino acids. CDR1 and CDR2 (germline): LGHDT, YNNKEL (reference sequence). Here the CDR3 DNA reads TGTGCCAGCAGCCAAGATCCGGGACTGGGGGCCTGGTCTGGAAACACCATATATTTT. It encodes CASSQDPGLGAWSGNTIYF.

This chain connects TRBV9 to TRBJ1-3; no clear D gene. Germline V lookup: CDR1 SGDLS, CDR2 YYNGEE. Trimming pared 7 bases from V and 0 bases from J, leaving 11 bases between. This CDR3 contains 14 residues. CDR3 residues: CASQEQLSGNTIYF. CDR3 bases: TGTGCCAGCCAAGAACAGCTCTCTGGAAACACCATATATTTT.

This rearrangement joins TRBV7-2 to TRBJ2-7; 12 bases agree with TRBD2. J was trimmed by 4 bases and V by 6 bases; bases with no gene match: 7. Looked up from germline, CDR1 is SGHTA and CDR2 is FQGNSA. The CDR3 is made up of 15 amino acids. CDR3 loop: CASRDTSGRMYEQYF. CDR3 bases: TGTGCCAGCAGAGATACTAGCGGGAGGATGTACGAGCAGTACTTC.

The gene calls are TRBV7-9 and TRBJ2-2; TRBD2 matches at 8 bases. The CDR3 spans 17 residues. The junction had 7 bases not matched to a gene; V was cut back by 0 bases and J by 4 bases. Germline V lookup: CDR1 SEHNR, CDR2 FQNEAQ (reference sequence). Here the CDR3 reads CASSLAVGGRITGELFF. Here the CDR3 DNA reads TGTGCCAGCAGCTTAGCGGTGGGCGGGAGGATCACCGGGGAGCTGTTTTTT.

The J gene is TRBJ1-1, the V gene TRBV13; 9 bases fit TRBD1. This CDR3 comprises 14 residues. Trimming took 5 bases from V and 5 from J; bases not matched to a gene: 6. Germline CDR1 is PRHDT and CDR2 is FYEKMQ (reference sequence). The CDR3 DNA reads as TGTGCCAGCAGCACCCAGGGGACAGGGACTGAAGCTTTCTTT. This translates into CASSTQGTGTEAFF. The whole variable domain, filled in from reference TRBV13 and TRBJ1-1, reads AAGVIQSPRHLIKEKRETATLKCYPIPRHDTVYWYQQGPGQDPQFLISFYEKMQSDKGSIPDRFSAQQFSDYHSELNMSSLELGDSALYFCASSTQGTGTEAFFGQGTRLTVV.

This clone was detected only once. V usage is TRBV30 and J usage is TRBJ1-3; perhaps TRBD1 as D (5 bases). The CDR3 spans 13 residues. V was pared by 1 base and J by 2 bases, with 6 bases between. CDR1 is GTSNPN and CDR2 is SVGIG in the germline V gene (reference sequence). The CDR3 sequence: CAWSAGPGNTIYF. CDR3 DNA sequence: TGTGCCTGGAGTGCGGGGCCTGGAAACACCATATATTTT.

The rearrangement joins TRBV7-2 to TRBJ2-7; D uncertain. V lost 6 bases and J 3 bases, leaving 6 bases between the germline ends. The CDR3 contains 11 residues. CDR1 and CDR2 (germline): SGHTA, FQGNSA. The CDR3 loop reads CASRLYYEQYF. The CDR3 coding sequence is TGTGCCAGCAGACTTTACTACGAGCAGTACTTC. The whole variable domain, filled in from reference TRBV7-2 and TRBJ2-7, reads GAGVSQSPSNKVTEKGKDVELRCDPISGHTALYWYRQSLGQGLEFLIYFQGNSAPDKSGLPSDRFSAERTGGSVSTLTIQRTQQEDSAVYLCASRLYYEQYFGPGTRLTVT.